A single sample is the source of the 18 T cell receptor beta chains below, sequenced in a study of sequential checkpoint blockade in melanoma. The table came from immunoSEQ multiplex PCR; TCRdb's copy has only in-frame clones and leaves some out. Of several hundred clones in the sample, roughly 19% were seen once. Treatment here: randomized to nivolumab then ipilimumab (arm A) or the reverse (arm B). The sample was tumor tissue (inferred from file names), taken from a patient given nivolumab and ipilimumab in sequence. The receptors originated from a human donor with melanoma.

This clone was recorded only once. This sequence joins TRBV25-1 and TRBJ2-5; 7 nucleotides line up with TRBD1. CDR1 is MGHDK, CDR2 SYGVNS, per germline. V shed 5 bases and J 1 base; nucleotides not matched to a gene: 13. The CDR3 runs to 17 residues. The CDR3 spells CASSPRGQTSFQETQYF. CDR3 DNA: TGTGCCAGCAGTCCCCGGGGACAGACCTCCTTCCAAGAGACCCAGTACTTC. The full variable domain, its missing parts supplied by reference TRBV25-1 and TRBJ2-5, is EADIYQTPRYLVIGTGKKITLECSQTMGHDKMYWYQQDPGMELHLIHYSYGVNSTEKGDLSSESTVSRIRTEHFPLTLESARPSHTSQYLCASSPRGQTSFQETQYFGPGTRLLVL.

J is TRBJ1-4 and V is TRBV28; TRBD1 matches at 9 bases. The CDR3 is 20 residues long. Germline V gives CDR1 MDHEN, CDR2 SYDVKM. V was clipped by 5 bases and J by 1 base; unmatched bases: 17. The CDR3 DNA is TGTGCCAGCAGTCGAATGAGACAGGGGGGGACCCGCCTAACTAATGAAAAACTGTTTTTT. It is translated as CASSRMRQGGTRLTNEKLFF.

This clone was observed once. The chain carries TRBV19 and TRBJ1-5; D possibly corresponds to TRBD1 (5 bases). V lost 3 bases and J 8 bases, leaving 11 bases between the germline ends. The CDR3 runs 13 residues. From germline, CDR1 is LNHDA and CDR2 SQIVND (reference sequence). The CDR3, as DNA: TGTGCCAGTAGTATTGGGGGAGGGGAGCCCCAGCATTTT. It is translated as CASSIGGGEPQHF.

This clone was counted a few times. The V and J genes are TRBV19 and TRBJ2-5; the match to TRBD1 covers 10 bases. The CDR3 has 15 amino acids. J gave up 2 bases and V 7 bases, and 7 bases lay outside the gene matches. The germline gives CDR1 LNHDA, CDR2 SQIVND (reference sequence). The CDR3 nucleotides read TGTGCCAGTAAAAGGACAGGGGGAAATCAAGAGACCCAGTACTTC. This translates into CASKRTGGNQETQYF.

This clone was detected only a few times. This chain links TRBV9 with TRBJ2-1, with 11 bases fitting TRBD1. With 7 bases clipped from V and 2 bases from J, the junction kept 17 bases outside the gene matches. The germline CDR1 and CDR2 sequences are SGDLS and YYNGEE. This CDR3 is 19 amino acids long. The CDR3, as DNA: TGTGCCAGCGGGAAAACCGGGACAGGGGGGACAAGGCCCTACAATGAGCAGTTCTTC. Its translation: CASGKTGTGGTRPYNEQFF.

This rearrangement joins TRBV1 to TRBJ2-7; the D call in the table, TRBD2, was not verified against the DNA. TRBV1 is an annotated pseudogene. CDR3 size: 15 residues. The CDR3 region is CASSQDIGGSYEQYF. DNA of the CDR3: TGCGCCAGCAGCCAAGATATCGGCGGCTCCTACGAGCAGTACTTC.

This clone was detected only a few times. This chain uses TRBV6-8 with TRBJ2-1; the match to TRBD1 covers 9 bases. This CDR3 has 13 amino acids. Germline loops: CDR1 MNHGY, CDR2 SAAAGT. With V trimmed by 10 bases and J by 5 bases, 6 bases remained unmatched. The CDR3 DNA sequence: TGTGCCATCCGGGACAGGGACCACAATGAGCAGTTCTTC. Encoded protein: CAIRDRDHNEQFF.

In its sample, this clone was seen a few times. V usage is TRBV23-1 and J usage is TRBJ2-7; no clear D gene. TRBV23-1 is noted as an ORF with a role that remains uncertain. This CDR3 has 14 residues. Trimming shortened V by 6 bases and J by 6 bases, and 18 bases separated the two germline ends. The CDR3 DNA is TGCGCCAGCAGCCCCGGCGGACCGCAGCTCGAGCAGTACTTC. Protein product: CASSPGGPQLEQYF.

The CDR3 DNA reads as TGTGCCAGTATGGACAGGGTGACGAACACCGGGGAGCTGTTTTTT. Encoded protein: CASMDRVTNTGELFF. The chain has TRBV19 and TRBJ2-2; 8 bases map to TRBD1. CDR3 length: 15 amino acids. Per the germline V gene, CDR1 is LNHDA and CDR2 is SQIVND (reference sequence). The V segment lost 7 bases and the J segment 0 bases; nucleotides outside the gene matches: 4. The full variable domain, in which reference TRBV19 and TRBJ2-2 provide the parts outside the CDR3, is DGGITQSPKYLFRKEGQNVTLSCEQNLNHDAMYWYRQDPGQGLRLIYYSQIVNDFQKGDIAEGYSVSREKKESFPLTVTSAQKNPTAFYLCASMDRVTNTGELFFGEGSRLTVL.

This clone counts as medium-sized. This sequence joins TRBV11-3 and TRBJ2-5, with TRBD2 matching 8 bases. The trim removed 3 bases at V and 5 bases at J, leaving 5 bases unmatched. This CDR3 has 14 residues. In germline, CDR1 is SGHNT, CDR2 YENEEA. The CDR3 loop reads CASSFPGGPETQYF. In DNA, the CDR3 is TGTGCCAGCAGCTTCCCGGGAGGGCCGGAGACCCAGTACTTC.

The sample holds a few counts of this clone. The gene calls are TRBV18 and TRBJ1-3, with D unresolved. The CDR3 covers 16 residues. Germline V CDR1 and CDR2: KGHSH, LQKENI. Between the trimmed V and J ends, which lost 0 bases and 0 bases, there was a span of 9 bases. CDR3 loop: CASSPPPDGSGNTIYF. The CDR3 DNA reads as TGTGCCAGCTCACCACCCCCTGATGGCTCTGGAAACACCATATATTTT.

In this sample, this clone turned up a few times. V gene TRBV14 combines with J gene TRBJ2-5; no clear D. Germline V gene sequence: CDR1 SGHDN, CDR2 FVKESK. This CDR3 spans 15 amino acids. Trimming shortened V by 4 bases and J by 2 bases, and 14 bases separated the two germline ends. The CDR3 DNA is TGTGCCAGCAGCCGGGCCCCTGGGCTACAAGAGACCCAGTACTTC. As protein: CASSRAPGLQETQYF. The full variable domain, rest sourced from reference TRBV14 and TRBJ2-5, is EAGVTQFPSHSVIEKGQTVTLRCDPISGHDNLYWYRRVMGKEIKFLLHFVKESKQDESGMPNNRFLAERTGGTYSTLKVQPAELEDSGVYFCASSRAPGLQETQYFGPGTRLLVL.

This clone came up a few times. The genes are TRBV11-3 and TRBJ2-7; tentatively, D is TRBD1 (7 bases). Trimming took 3 bases from V and 3 from J, leaving 12 bases between them. The CDR3 sequence is 14 residues long. CDR1 is SGHNT, CDR2 YENEEA, per germline. CDR3 residues: CASSLEGAIYEQYF. DNA of the CDR3: TGTGCCAGCAGCTTGGAGGGGGCGATCTACGAGCAGTACTTC.

This clone has only a few counts. The CDR3 sequence is CASSPRPGQGPEGEKLFF. CDR3 nucleotide sequence: TGCGCCAGCAGCCCTCGGCCGGGACAGGGGCCCGAAGGCGAAAAACTGTTTTTT. This rearrangement joins TRBV23-1 to TRBJ1-4, with 10 bases matching TRBD1. TRBV23-1 is an ORF for which the function is uncertain. With 6 bases clipped from V and 8 bases from J, the junction kept 18 bases outside the gene matches. The CDR3 length is 18 residues.

This clone appeared a few times. The gene calls are TRBV30 and TRBJ2-3; 8 bases align to TRBD1. The CDR3 is 16 amino acids. V gave up 5 bases and J gave up 0 bases; unmatched junction bases: 10. Per the germline V gene, CDR1 is GTSNPN and CDR2 is SVGIG (reference sequence). The DNA for the CDR3 is TGTGCCTGGGGGATCGGGGACAGGCGCAGCACAGATACGCAGTATTTT. Translating it yields CAWGIGDRRSTDTQYF. Filled out from reference TRBV30 and TRBJ2-3, the complete variable domain reads SQTIHQWPATLVQPVGSPLSLECTVEGTSNPNLYWYRQAAGRGLQLLFYSVGIGQISSEVPQNLSASRPQDRQFILSSKKLLLSDSGFYLCAWGIGDRRSTDTQYFGPGTRLTVL.

This clone is classed as large. The chain employs TRBV11-3 and TRBJ1-4, with a possible D match to TRBD1 (5 bases). V was cut by 1 base and J by 2 bases, with 8 bases left in between. The germline gives CDR1 SGHNT, CDR2 YENEEA. The CDR3 spans 15 residues. This chain's CDR3 is CASSLVAGTNEKLFF. Here the CDR3 DNA reads TGTGCCAGCAGCTTAGTTGCAGGGACTAATGAAAAACTGTTTTTT.

V and J are TRBV18 and TRBJ2-3; a possible D gene is TRBD1 (6 bases). This CDR3 has 15 amino acids. Trimming took off 2 bases at V and 2 bases at J, with 11 bases between the two ends. CDR1 is KGHSH and CDR2 is LQKENI in the germline V gene. The CDR3 DNA sequence: TGTGCCAGCTCACCAGAACAGGGTATCACAGATACGCAGTATTTT. Protein product: CASSPEQGITDTQYF.

This clone is classed as medium-sized. The chain carries TRBV11-3 and TRBJ1-2, with 8 bases that match TRBD1. CDR1 SGHNT and CDR2 YENEEA come from the germline V gene. Trimming took 5 bases from V and 6 from J; bases not matched to a gene: 17. The CDR3 consists of 17 residues. In DNA form, the CDR3 reads TGTGCCAGCAGCGCAGACCTCATGCCGGACAGGGAGGATGGCTACACCTTC. This encodes CASSADLMPDREDGYTF.